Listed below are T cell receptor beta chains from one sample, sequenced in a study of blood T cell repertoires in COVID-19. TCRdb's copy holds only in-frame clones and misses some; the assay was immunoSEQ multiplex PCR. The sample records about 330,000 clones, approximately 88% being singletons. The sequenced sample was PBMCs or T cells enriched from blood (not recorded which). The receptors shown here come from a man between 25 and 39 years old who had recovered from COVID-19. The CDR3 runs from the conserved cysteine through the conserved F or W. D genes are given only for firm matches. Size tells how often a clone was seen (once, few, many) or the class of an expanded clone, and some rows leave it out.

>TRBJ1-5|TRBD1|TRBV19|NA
CASSNDRAQPQHF
TGTGCCAGTAGCAACGACAGGGCTCAGCCCCAGCATTTT
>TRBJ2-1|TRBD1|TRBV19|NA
CASSIVQGAQLEQFF
TGTGCCAGTAGTATAGTCCAGGGGGCGCAACTTGAGCAGTTCTTC
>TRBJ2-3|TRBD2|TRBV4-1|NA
CASSLGSGGQTDTQYF
TGCGCCAGCAGCCTCGGGAGCGGGGGCCAAACAGATACGCAGTATTTT
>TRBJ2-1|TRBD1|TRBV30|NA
CAWRRQGPYNEQFF
TGTGCCTGGAGAAGACAGGGCCCCTACAATGAGCAGTTCTTC
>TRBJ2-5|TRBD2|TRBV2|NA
CASRVSGGAQETQYF
TGTGCCAGCAGGGTTAGCGGGGGGGCTCAAGAGACCCAGTACTTC
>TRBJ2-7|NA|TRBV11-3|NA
CASSLERASHEQYF
TGTGCCAGCAGCTTAGAGAGGGCTAGCCACGAGCAGTACTTC
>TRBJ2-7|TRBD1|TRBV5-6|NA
CASSLGTGEYEQYF
TGTGCCAGCAGCTTGGGGACAGGGGAATACGAGCAGTACTTC
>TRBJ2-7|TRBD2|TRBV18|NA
CASSPGTSAEQYF
TGTGCCAGCTCACCGGGGACTAGTGCCGAGCAGTACTTC
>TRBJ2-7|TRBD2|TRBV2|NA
CASRDQGTSYEQYF
TGTGCCAGCAGGGACCAGGGGACTAGTTACGAGCAGTACTTC
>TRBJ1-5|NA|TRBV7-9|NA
CASSRGGNQPQHF
TGTGCCAGCAGCCGGGGGGGAAATCAGCCCCAGCATTTT
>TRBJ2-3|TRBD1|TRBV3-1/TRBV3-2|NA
CASSRTTGGDTQYF
TGTGCCAGCAGCCGAACAACAGGGGGGGATACGCAGTATTTT
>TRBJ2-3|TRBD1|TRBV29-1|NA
CSVEDRQGVKDTQYF
TGCAGCGTTGAAGATCGTCAGGGGGTAAAAGATACGCAGTATTTT
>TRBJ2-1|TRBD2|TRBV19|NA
CASSQLAGAYNEQFF
TGTGCCAGTAGCCAACTAGCGGGGGCCTACAATGAGCAGTTCTTC
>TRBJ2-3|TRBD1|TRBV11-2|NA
CASSPWGQLFGSTDTQYF
TGTGCCAGCAGCCCCTGGGGACAGCTGTTTGGTAGCACAGATACGCAGTATTTT
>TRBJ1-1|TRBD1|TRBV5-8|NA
CASSFWTGDQNTEAFF
TGTGCCAGCAGCTTCTGGACAGGGGACCAGAACACTGAAGCTTTCTTT
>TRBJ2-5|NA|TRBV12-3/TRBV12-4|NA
CASSKGGGETQYF
TGTGCCAGCAGCAAGGGGGGAGGGGAGACCCAGTACTTC
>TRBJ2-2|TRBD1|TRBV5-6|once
CASSFQGDTGELFF
TGTGCCAGCAGCTTCCAGGGGGACACCGGGGAGCTGTTTTTT
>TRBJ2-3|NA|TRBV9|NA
CASSVVGLGSTDTQYF
TGTGCCAGCAGCGTAGTCGGTTTGGGCTCCACAGATACGCAGTATTTT
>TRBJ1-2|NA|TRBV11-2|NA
CASSLTSGSSVNYGYTF
TGTGCCAGCAGCCTAACTTCAGGGTCCAGCGTAAACTATGGCTACACCTTC
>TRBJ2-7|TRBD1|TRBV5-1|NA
CASSGQTGVDEQYF
TGCGCCAGCAGCGGGCAGACAGGGGTTGACGAGCAGTACTTC
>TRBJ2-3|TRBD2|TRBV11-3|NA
CASSRGLAPDTQYF
TGTGCCAGCAGCCGGGGACTAGCTCCCGATACGCAGTATTTT
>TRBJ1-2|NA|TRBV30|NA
CAWNAGGGYGYTF
TGTGCCTGGAATGCGGGGGGAGGCTATGGCTACACCTTC
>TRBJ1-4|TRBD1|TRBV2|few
CASSETPDRVVGKLFF
TGTGCCAGCAGTGAAACCCCGGACAGGGTGGTAGGAAAACTGTTTTTT
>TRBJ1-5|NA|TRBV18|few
CASSAAGNQPQHF
TGTGCCAGCTCAGCAGCGGGAAATCAGCCCCAGCATTTT
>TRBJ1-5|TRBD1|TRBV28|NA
CASSRTGASNQPQHF
TGTGCCAGCAGTCGCACAGGGGCCAGCAATCAGCCCCAGCATTTT
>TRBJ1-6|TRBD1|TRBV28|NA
CASSLADRTNSPLHF
TGTGCCAGCAGTTTGGCGGACAGGACTAATTCACCCCTCCACTTT
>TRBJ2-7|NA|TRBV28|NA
CASSLSTGVGYEQYF
TGTGCCAGCAGTTTAAGTACCGGGGTTGGGTACGAGCAGTACTTC
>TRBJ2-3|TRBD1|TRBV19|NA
CASSLDRGPTDTQYF
TGTGCCAGTAGTTTGGACAGGGGGCCGACAGATACGCAGTATTTT
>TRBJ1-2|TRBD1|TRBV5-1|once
CASSPRTGNYGYTF
TGCGCCAGCAGCCCGCGGACAGGGAACTATGGCTACACCTTC
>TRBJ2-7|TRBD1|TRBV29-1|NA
CSVDLGGVGYEQYF
TGCAGCGTGGATTTAGGGGGCGTGGGCTACGAGCAGTACTTC
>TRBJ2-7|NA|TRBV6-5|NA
CASSYSGTYEQYF
TGTGCCAGCAGTTACTCGGGCACCTACGAGCAGTACTTC
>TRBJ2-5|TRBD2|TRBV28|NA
CASSLSGGRVETQYF
TGTGCCAGCAGTTTAAGCGGGGGGCGTGTAGAGACCCAGTACTTC
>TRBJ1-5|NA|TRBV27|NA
CASSPTVQGLMYSNQPQHF
TGTGCCAGCAGCCCCACAGTCCAGGGCTTGATGTATAGCAATCAGCCCCAGCATTTT
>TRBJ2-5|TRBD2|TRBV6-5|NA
CASSYSLAVGETQYF
TGTGCCAGCAGTTACTCGCTAGCGGTGGGGGAGACCCAGTACTTC
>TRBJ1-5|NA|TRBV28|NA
CASSLPGGGRRPQHF
TGTGCCAGCAGTCTGCCGGGGGGAGGAAGACGACCCCAGCATTTT
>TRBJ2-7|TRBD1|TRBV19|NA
CASSVTGTGGAEQYF
TGTGCCAGTAGTGTAACCGGGACAGGGGGCGCCGAGCAGTACTTC
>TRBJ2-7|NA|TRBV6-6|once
CASNRDYYEQYF
TGTGCCAGCAACAGGGACTACTACGAGCAGTACTTC
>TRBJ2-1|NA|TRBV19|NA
CASSIIGHNNEQFF
TGTGCCAGTAGTATAATTGGACACAACAATGAGCAGTTCTTC
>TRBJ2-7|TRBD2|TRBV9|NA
CASSAGTSGSYEQYF
TGTGCCAGCAGCGCGGGGACTAGCGGCTCCTACGAGCAGTACTTC
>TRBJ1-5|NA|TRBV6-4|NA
CASSGTANQPQHF
TGTGCCAGCAGTGGGACAGCCAATCAGCCCCAGCATTTT
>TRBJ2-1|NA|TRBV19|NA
CASSIVLAVGEQFF
TGTGCCAGTAGTATCGTACTAGCCGTAGGTGAGCAGTTCTTC
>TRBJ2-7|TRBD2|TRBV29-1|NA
CSVAGTSGGASEQYF
TGCAGCGTTGCCGGGACTAGCGGGGGGGCGAGTGAGCAGTACTTC
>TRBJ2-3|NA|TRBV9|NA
CASSVGLSTDTQYF
TGTGCCAGCAGCGTTGGGCTAAGCACAGATACGCAGTATTTT
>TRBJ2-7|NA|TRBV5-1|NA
CASSLHPREAYEQYF
TGCGCCAGCAGCTTGCACCCCCGAGAGGCCTACGAGCAGTACTTC
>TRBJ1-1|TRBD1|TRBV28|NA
CASRGQGSNTEAFF
TGTGCCAGCAGGGGACAGGGATCGAACACTGAAGCTTTCTTT
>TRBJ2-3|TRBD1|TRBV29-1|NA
CSVAPGQGIDTQYF
TGCAGCGTTGCTCCGGGACAGGGGATAGATACGCAGTATTTT
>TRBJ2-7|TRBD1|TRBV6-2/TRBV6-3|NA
CASSYQGQGPSYEQYF
TGTGCCAGCAGTTACCAGGGACAGGGACCCTCCTACGAGCAGTACTTC
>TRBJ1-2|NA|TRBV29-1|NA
CSVGPSYGYTF
TGCAGCGTGGGGCCCAGCTATGGCTACACCTTC
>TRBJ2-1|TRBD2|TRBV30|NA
CAWSVGSGGPNEQFF
TGTGCCTGGAGTGTCGGTAGCGGGGGACCCAATGAGCAGTTCTTC
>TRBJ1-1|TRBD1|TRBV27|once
CASSLLTGVNTEAFF
TGTGCCAGCAGTTTACTAACAGGGGTGAACACTGAAGCTTTCTTT
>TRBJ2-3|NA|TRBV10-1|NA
CASSESRGNTQYF
TGCGCCAGCAGTGAGTCAAGGGGTAATACGCAGTATTTT